Listed below are T cell receptor beta chains from one sample, sequenced in a study of control samples from healthy donors and cancer patients. Produced via immunoSEQ multiplex PCR; TCRdb's table is partial and in-frame only. This table holds 90,000 to 130,000 clones, 82% found once. Input material: blood. The receptors derive from a man in his late teens or twenties in good health. Each CDR3 is given with its conserved first and last residue. Each record gives: V gene, CDR3 length, clone size, J gene, D gene, CDR3 DNA, CDR3 protein. A D gene is named only where the DNA matches it firmly. The listing skips clone size in some rows; elsewhere it reads once, few, many or a size class.

v_call: TRBV5-1; cdr3_length: 12; clone_size: few; j_call: TRBJ2-5; d_call: .; cdr3_nt: TGCGCCAGCAGCTTGGCCAGGGAGACCCAGTACTTC; cdr3_aa: CASSLARETQYF
v_call: TRBV6-1; cdr3_length: 18; clone_size: .; j_call: TRBJ2-5; d_call: .; cdr3_nt: TGTGCCAGCAGTGAAAGACCCTCGGGCAGGGTCATGGGAGAGACCCAGTACTTC; cdr3_aa: CASSERPSGRVMGETQYF
v_call: TRBV5-1; cdr3_length: 16; clone_size: .; j_call: TRBJ2-3; d_call: TRBD2; cdr3_nt: TGCGCCAGCAGCCTCCTTAGCGGGGCCGTCACAGATACGCAGTATTTT; cdr3_aa: CASSLLSGAVTDTQYF
v_call: TRBV28; cdr3_length: 15; clone_size: .; j_call: TRBJ2-3; d_call: .; cdr3_nt: TGTGCCAGCAGTATACGGTCCGGTGACACAGATACGCAGTATTTT; cdr3_aa: CASSIRSGDTDTQYF
v_call: TRBV2; cdr3_length: 14; clone_size: .; j_call: TRBJ2-1; d_call: TRBD1; cdr3_nt: TGTGCCAGCAGAACCCGGGACAGGGGTAATGAGCAGTTCTTC; cdr3_aa: CASRTRDRGNEQFF
v_call: TRBV19; cdr3_length: 15; clone_size: .; j_call: TRBJ2-5; d_call: .; cdr3_nt: TGTGCCAGTCAGCGCAGGGTGGGCGCGGGAGAGACCCAGTACTTC; cdr3_aa: CASQRRVGAGETQYF
v_call: TRBV11-3; cdr3_length: 14; clone_size: .; j_call: TRBJ2-3; d_call: TRBD2; cdr3_nt: TGTGCCAGCAGCCACTATAGCGGGGGAGATACGCAGTATTTT; cdr3_aa: CASSHYSGGDTQYF
v_call: TRBV19; cdr3_length: 13; clone_size: .; j_call: TRBJ1-2; d_call: .; cdr3_nt: TGTGCCAGTAGTGGTCGGCAGGGATATGGCTACACCTTC; cdr3_aa: CASSGRQGYGYTF
v_call: TRBV5-1; cdr3_length: 16; clone_size: .; j_call: TRBJ2-2; d_call: TRBD1; cdr3_nt: TGCGCCAGCAGCTTCTGGACAGGGTTGTCGTCCGGGGAGCTGTTTTTT; cdr3_aa: CASSFWTGLSSGELFF
v_call: TRBV25-1; cdr3_length: 15; clone_size: .; j_call: TRBJ1-2; d_call: .; cdr3_nt: TGTGCCAGCAGTTCTAAGCACAGACGTAACTATGGCTACACCTTC; cdr3_aa: CASSSKHRRNYGYTF
v_call: TRBV5-4; cdr3_length: 16; clone_size: .; j_call: TRBJ1-1; d_call: TRBD1; cdr3_nt: TGTGCCAGCAGCGAGTACAGGGGGCTTAGGAGAGCTGAAGCTTTCTTT; cdr3_aa: CASSEYRGLRRAEAFF
v_call: TRBV6-5; cdr3_length: 15; clone_size: few; j_call: TRBJ1-5; d_call: .; cdr3_nt: TGTGCCAGCAGTTACTCGAGACAGGCTAATCAGCCCCAGCATTTT; cdr3_aa: CASSYSRQANQPQHF
v_call: TRBV9; cdr3_length: 14; clone_size: .; j_call: TRBJ2-7; d_call: .; cdr3_nt: TGTGCCAGCAATGACGGGGGGCGCACGGGCGAGCAGTACTTC; cdr3_aa: CASNDGGRTGEQYF
v_call: TRBV7-2; cdr3_length: 16; clone_size: .; j_call: TRBJ2-3; d_call: .; cdr3_nt: TGTGCCAGCAGCTTAAGGCGCACAGAAAGCACAGATACGCAGTATTTT; cdr3_aa: CASSLRRTESTDTQYF
v_call: TRBV11-2; cdr3_length: 15; clone_size: .; j_call: TRBJ2-7; d_call: .; cdr3_nt: TGTGCCAGCAGCTTAGATGGGTGGGGCGCTTACGAGCAGTACTTC; cdr3_aa: CASSLDGWGAYEQYF
v_call: TRBV19; cdr3_length: 15; clone_size: .; j_call: TRBJ2-6; d_call: TRBD1; cdr3_nt: TGTGCCAGTAGTCCGACAGGGGCCGGGGCCAACGTCCTGACTTTC; cdr3_aa: CASSPTGAGANVLTF
v_call: TRBV21-1; cdr3_length: 17; clone_size: .; j_call: TRBJ2-1; d_call: .; cdr3_nt: TGTGCCAGCAGCAAAGTAGAGGGGACAGGGTCCTACAATGAGCAGTTCTTC; cdr3_aa: CASSKVEGTGSYNEQFF
v_call: TRBV11-2; cdr3_length: 16; clone_size: .; j_call: TRBJ1-6; d_call: TRBD1; cdr3_nt: TGTGCCAGCAGCCCAACGGACAGGGCTGATAATTCACCCCTCCACTTT; cdr3_aa: CASSPTDRADNSPLHF
v_call: TRBV2; cdr3_length: 16; clone_size: .; j_call: TRBJ1-5; d_call: TRBD1; cdr3_nt: TGTGCCAGCAGCCAACGGGGACAGAGAACCAATCAGCCCCAGCATTTT; cdr3_aa: CASSQRGQRTNQPQHF
v_call: TRBV9; cdr3_length: 14; clone_size: .; j_call: TRBJ2-5; d_call: TRBD1; cdr3_nt: TGTGCCAGCAGCGTAAACAGGGGACAAGAGACCCAGTACTTC; cdr3_aa: CASSVNRGQETQYF
v_call: TRBV6-5; cdr3_length: 14; clone_size: once; j_call: TRBJ2-3; d_call: TRBD1; cdr3_nt: TGTGCCAGCAGAAGACAGGGGGCTTCAGATACGCAGTATTTT; cdr3_aa: CASRRQGASDTQYF
v_call: TRBV4-1; cdr3_length: 17; clone_size: once; j_call: TRBJ2-5; d_call: TRBD2; cdr3_nt: TGCGCCAGCAGCCAACTCTTTGCGGGAGTAAAACAAGAGACCCAGTACTTC; cdr3_aa: CASSQLFAGVKQETQYF
v_call: TRBV5-4; cdr3_length: 16; clone_size: .; j_call: TRBJ2-3; d_call: TRBD1; cdr3_nt: TGTGCCAGCAGCGTTCGGACAGGGGCTAGGGCAGATACGCAGTATTTT; cdr3_aa: CASSVRTGARADTQYF
v_call: TRBV7-2; cdr3_length: 16; clone_size: .; j_call: TRBJ2-2; d_call: .; cdr3_nt: TGTGCCAGCACCCCCCAGGGAGGGGGAAGGGCCGGGGAGCTGTTTTTT; cdr3_aa: CASTPQGGGRAGELFF
v_call: TRBV11-3; cdr3_length: 15; clone_size: .; j_call: TRBJ2-3; d_call: TRBD1; cdr3_nt: TGTGCCAGCAGTTTGACAGGGGGCACGACAGATACGCAGTATTTT; cdr3_aa: CASSLTGGTTDTQYF
v_call: TRBV3-1/TRBV3-2; cdr3_length: 15; clone_size: .; j_call: TRBJ1-2; d_call: TRBD1; cdr3_nt: TGTGCCAGCAGTCCGGGGAACAGGGGGTCTAGTGGCTACACCTTC; cdr3_aa: CASSPGNRGSSGYTF
v_call: TRBV28; cdr3_length: 15; clone_size: .; j_call: TRBJ2-2; d_call: TRBD1; cdr3_nt: TGTGCCAGCAGCCCTCAGGGGGCGCGCACCGGGGAGCTGTTTTTT; cdr3_aa: CASSPQGARTGELFF
v_call: TRBV27; cdr3_length: 13; clone_size: few; j_call: TRBJ1-1; d_call: .; cdr3_nt: TGTGCCAGCAGTTTACGACCGAGCACTGAAGCTTTCTTT; cdr3_aa: CASSLRPSTEAFF
v_call: TRBV30; cdr3_length: 15; clone_size: .; j_call: TRBJ2-3; d_call: TRBD2; cdr3_nt: TGTGCCTGGAGTAATCTAGCGGGGTTCACAGATACGCAGTATTTT; cdr3_aa: CAWSNLAGFTDTQYF
v_call: TRBV19; cdr3_length: 13; clone_size: once; j_call: TRBJ1-1; d_call: TRBD1; cdr3_nt: TGTGCCAGTAGCCGGACAGGGGGAACTGAAGCTTTCTTT; cdr3_aa: CASSRTGGTEAFF
v_call: TRBV11-2; cdr3_length: 17; clone_size: .; j_call: TRBJ2-3; d_call: .; cdr3_nt: TGTGCCAGCAGCTTAGACGGGACATCAATCAGCACAGATACGCAGTATTTT; cdr3_aa: CASSLDGTSISTDTQYF